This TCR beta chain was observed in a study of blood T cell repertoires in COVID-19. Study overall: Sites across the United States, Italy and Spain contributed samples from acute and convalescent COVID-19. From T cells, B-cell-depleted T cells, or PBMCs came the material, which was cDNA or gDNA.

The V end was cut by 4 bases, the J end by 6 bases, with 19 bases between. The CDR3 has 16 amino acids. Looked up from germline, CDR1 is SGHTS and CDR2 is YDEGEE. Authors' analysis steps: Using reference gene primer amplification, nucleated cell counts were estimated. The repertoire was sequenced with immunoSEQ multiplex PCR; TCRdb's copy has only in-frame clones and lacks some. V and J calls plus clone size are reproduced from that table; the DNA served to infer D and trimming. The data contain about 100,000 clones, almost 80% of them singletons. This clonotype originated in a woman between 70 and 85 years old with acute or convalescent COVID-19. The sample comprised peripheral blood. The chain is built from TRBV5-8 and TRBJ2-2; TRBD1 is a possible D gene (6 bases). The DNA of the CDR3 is TGTGCCAGCAGCATCGGGACATCATCCCGGTCCGGGGAGCTGTTTTTT. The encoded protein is CASSIGTSSRSGELFF.